This T cell receptor beta chain was sequenced in a study of blood T cell repertoires in COVID-19. Here immunoSEQ multiplex PCR was the method, and the copy in TCRdb shows in-frame clones only, minus some. This sample yields approximately 170,000 clones, of which approximately 91% are seen a single time; roughly 0.82% belongs to the top ten. Per germline, CDR1 LNHDA and CDR2 SQIVND (reference sequence). Trimming took 3 bases from V and 4 from J; bases not matched to a gene: 8. CDR3 length: 18 amino acids. Specimen: PBMCs or T cells enriched from blood (not recorded which). J is TRBJ2-2 and V is TRBV19; the match to TRBD2 covers 13 bases. The origin of this receptor is a woman aged 18-35 years who had recovered from COVID-19. In DNA form, the CDR3 reads TGTGCCAGTAGTATGTATGTGGGACTAGCGGGGTCCACCGGGGAGCTGTTTTTT. Protein product: CASSMYVGLAGSTGELFF.